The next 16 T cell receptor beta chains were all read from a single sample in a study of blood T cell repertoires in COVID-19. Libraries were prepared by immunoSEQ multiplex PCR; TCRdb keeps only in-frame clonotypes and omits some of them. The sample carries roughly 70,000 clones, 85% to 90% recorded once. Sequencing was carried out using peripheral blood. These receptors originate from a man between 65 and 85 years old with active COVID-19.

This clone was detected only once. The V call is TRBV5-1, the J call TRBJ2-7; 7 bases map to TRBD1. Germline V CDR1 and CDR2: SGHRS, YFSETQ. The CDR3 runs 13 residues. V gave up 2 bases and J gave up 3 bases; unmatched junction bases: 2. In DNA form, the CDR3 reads TGCGCCAGCAGCTTCCGACAGGGCTACGAGCAGTACTTC. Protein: CASSFRQGYEQYF.

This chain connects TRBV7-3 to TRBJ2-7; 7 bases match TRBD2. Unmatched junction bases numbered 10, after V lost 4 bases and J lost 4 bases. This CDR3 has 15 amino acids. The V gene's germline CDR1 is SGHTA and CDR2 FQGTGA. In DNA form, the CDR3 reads TGTGCCAGCAGCTCCCTCGCGGGAGCCACATACGAGCAGTACTTC. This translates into CASSSLAGATYEQYF.

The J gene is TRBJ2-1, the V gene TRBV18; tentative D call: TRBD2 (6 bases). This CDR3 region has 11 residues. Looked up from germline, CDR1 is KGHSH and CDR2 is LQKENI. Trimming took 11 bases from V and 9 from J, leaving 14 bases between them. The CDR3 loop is CAGGAGGEQFF. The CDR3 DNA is TGTGCCGGCGGGGCAGGCGGTGAGCAGTTCTTC.

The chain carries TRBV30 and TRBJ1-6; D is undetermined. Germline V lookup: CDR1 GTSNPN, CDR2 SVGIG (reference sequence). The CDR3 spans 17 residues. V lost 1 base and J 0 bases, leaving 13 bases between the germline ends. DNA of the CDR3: TGTGCCTGGAGTGGAGGGCCACGGGCCTCCTATAATTCACCCCTCCACTTT. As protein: CAWSGGPRASYNSPLHF. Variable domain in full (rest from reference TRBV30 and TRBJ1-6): SQTIHQWPATLVQPVGSPLSLECTVEGTSNPNLYWYRQAAGRGLQLLFYSVGIGQISSEVPQNLSASRPQDRQFILSSKKLLLSDSGFYLCAWSGGPRASYNSPLHFGNGTRLTVT.

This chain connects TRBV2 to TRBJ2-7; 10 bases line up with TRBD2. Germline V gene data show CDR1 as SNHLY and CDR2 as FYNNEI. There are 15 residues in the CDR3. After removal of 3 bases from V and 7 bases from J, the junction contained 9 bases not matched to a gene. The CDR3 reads CASSEGLATQGEQYF. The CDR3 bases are TGTGCCAGCAGTGAGGGACTAGCGACCCAGGGGGAGCAGTACTTC.

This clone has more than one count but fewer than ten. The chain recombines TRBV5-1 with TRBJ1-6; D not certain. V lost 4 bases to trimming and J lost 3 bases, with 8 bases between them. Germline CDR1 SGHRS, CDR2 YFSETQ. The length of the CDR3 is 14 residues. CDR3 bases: TGCGCCAGCAGCCCTGAACTCTATAATTCACCCCTCCACTTT. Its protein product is CASSPELYNSPLHF.

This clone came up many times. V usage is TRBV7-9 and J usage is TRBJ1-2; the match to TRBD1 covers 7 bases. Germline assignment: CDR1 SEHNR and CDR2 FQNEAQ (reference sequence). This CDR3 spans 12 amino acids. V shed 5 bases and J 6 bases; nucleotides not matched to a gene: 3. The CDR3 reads CASSLGTDGYTF. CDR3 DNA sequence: TGTGCCAGCAGCCTAGGGACAGATGGCTACACCTTC.

The CDR3 DNA reads as TGTGCCAGCAGCTCCTCCGGGGGGGCCTACGAGCAGTACTTC. Residues: CASSSSGGAYEQYF. The rearrangement joins TRBV5-6 to TRBJ2-7; the match to TRBD2 covers 8 bases. V gave up 3 bases and J gave up 2 bases; unmatched junction bases: 4. Germline assignment: CDR1 SGHDT and CDR2 YYEEEE. The CDR3 consists of 14 residues.

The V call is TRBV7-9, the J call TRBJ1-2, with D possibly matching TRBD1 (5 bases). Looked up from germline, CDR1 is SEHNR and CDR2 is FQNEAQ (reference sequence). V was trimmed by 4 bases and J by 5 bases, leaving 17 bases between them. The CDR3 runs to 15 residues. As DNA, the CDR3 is TGTGCCAGCAGCTACCCAGGCGGGGACCTTTATGGCTACACCTTC. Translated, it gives CASSYPGGDLYGYTF. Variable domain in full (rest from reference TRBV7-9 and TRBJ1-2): DTGVSQNPRHKITKRGQNVTFRCDPISEHNRLYWYRQTLGQGPEFLTYFQNEAQLEKSRLLSDRFSAERPKGSFSTLEIQRTEQGDSAMYLCASSYPGGDLYGYTFGSGTRLTVV.

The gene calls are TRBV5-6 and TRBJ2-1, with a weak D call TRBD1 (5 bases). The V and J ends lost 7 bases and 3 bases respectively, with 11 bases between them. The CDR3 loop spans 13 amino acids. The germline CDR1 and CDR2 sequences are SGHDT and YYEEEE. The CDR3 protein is CASRRVGYNEQFF. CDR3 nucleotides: TGTGCCAGCCGCAGGGTAGGCTACAATGAGCAGTTCTTC. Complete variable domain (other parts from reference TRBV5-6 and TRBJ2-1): DAGVTQSPTHLIKTRGQQVTLRCSPKSGHDTVSWYQQALGQGPQFIFQYYEEEERQRGNFPDRFSGHQFPNYSSELNVNALLLGDSALYLCASRRVGYNEQFFGPGTRLTVL.

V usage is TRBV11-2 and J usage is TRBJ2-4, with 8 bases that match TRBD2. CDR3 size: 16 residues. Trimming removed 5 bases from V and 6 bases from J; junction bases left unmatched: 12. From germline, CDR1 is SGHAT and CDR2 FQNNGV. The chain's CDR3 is CASSRPGGAAGNIQYF. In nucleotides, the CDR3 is TGTGCCAGCAGCCGGCCGGGGGGGGCGGCGGGAAACATTCAGTACTTC.

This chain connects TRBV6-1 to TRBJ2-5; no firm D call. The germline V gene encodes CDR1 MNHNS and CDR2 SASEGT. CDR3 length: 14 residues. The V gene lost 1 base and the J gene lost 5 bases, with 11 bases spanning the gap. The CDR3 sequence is CASSEGVLRETQYF. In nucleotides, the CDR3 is TGTGCCAGCAGTGAAGGGGTACTGCGGGAGACCCAGTACTTC.

In DNA, the CDR3 is TGTGCCAGCAGCCTCCGGGGACTAGCGGGAGGTGAGACCCAGTACTTC. It encodes CASSLRGLAGGETQYF. The rearrangement links TRBV3-1 (or the pseudogene TRBV3-2) to TRBJ2-5; 15 bases match TRBD2. CDR3 size: 16 residues. The junction had 5 bases not matched to a gene; V was cut back by 4 bases and J by 5 bases. Germline V CDR1 and CDR2: LGHDT, YNNKEL (reference sequence).

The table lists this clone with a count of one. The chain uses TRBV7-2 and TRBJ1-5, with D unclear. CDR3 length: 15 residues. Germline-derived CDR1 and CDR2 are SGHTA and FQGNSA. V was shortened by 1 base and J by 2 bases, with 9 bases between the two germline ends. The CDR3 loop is CASSLVSGGNQPQHF. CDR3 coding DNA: TGTGCCAGCAGCTTAGTTTCCGGAGGCAATCAGCCCCAGCATTTT.

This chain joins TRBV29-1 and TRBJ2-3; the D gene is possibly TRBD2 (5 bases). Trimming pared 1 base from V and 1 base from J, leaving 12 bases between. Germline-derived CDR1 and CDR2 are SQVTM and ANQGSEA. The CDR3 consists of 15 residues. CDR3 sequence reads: CSVEGLAGGTDTQYF. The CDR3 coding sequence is TGCAGCGTTGAAGGGCTAGCTGGGGGCACAGATACGCAGTATTTT.

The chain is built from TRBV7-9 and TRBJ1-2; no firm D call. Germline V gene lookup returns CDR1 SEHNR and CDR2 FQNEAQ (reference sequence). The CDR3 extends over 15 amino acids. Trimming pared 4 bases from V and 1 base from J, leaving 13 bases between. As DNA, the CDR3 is TGTGCCAGCAGCTCCCCCCCCGCCAGTAACTATGGCTACACCTTC. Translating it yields CASSSPPASNYGYTF.